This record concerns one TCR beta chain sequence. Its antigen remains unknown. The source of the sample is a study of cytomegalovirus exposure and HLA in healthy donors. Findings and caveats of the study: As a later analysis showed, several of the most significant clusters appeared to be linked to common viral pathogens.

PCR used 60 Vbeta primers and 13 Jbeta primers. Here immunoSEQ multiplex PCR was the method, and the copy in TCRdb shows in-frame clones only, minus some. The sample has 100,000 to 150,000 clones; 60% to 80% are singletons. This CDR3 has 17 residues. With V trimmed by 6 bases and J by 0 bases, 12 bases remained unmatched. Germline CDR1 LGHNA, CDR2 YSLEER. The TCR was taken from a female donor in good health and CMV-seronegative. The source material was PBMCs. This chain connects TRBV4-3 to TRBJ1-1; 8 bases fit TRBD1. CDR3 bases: TGCGCCAGCAGTCGACTTGCGACAGGGGTCCTGAACACTGAAGCTTTCTTT. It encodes CASSRLATGVLNTEAFF.